The source of this T cell receptor (beta chain) is a study of T cell repertoires in cytomegalovirus infection. For the study at large: CMV infection plus the matching HLA type was flagged by public TCR beta signatures. Study-wide points: It was HLA-C-restricted CMV-specific TCR beta clonotypes that dominated the response ex vivo. The study identified carriers of CMV plus the relevant HLA from cumulative public TCR beta family frequency.

There are a few counts of this clonotype. As yet, its antigen is unknown. TCRdb reprocessed the reads via MiXCR and lists one record per CDR3 protein. Of around 900,000 distinct CDR3 sequences listed, 31% are singletons. Sequenced here: cultured CD8+ T cells from PBMCs, sampled from culture after CMV antigen stimulation. The clonotype was recovered from a human donor in good health (CMV status not recorded). Some clones in this sample may be carry-over from other donors' samples.

CDR3 in DNA: TGTGCCATCGGTAACAGGGCCACTGAAGCTTTCTTT. Translation: CAIGNRATEAFF. The rearrangement uses TRBV10-3 and TRBJ1-1; D may be TRBD1 (6 bases). V dropped 8 bases and J dropped 4 bases, with 11 bases sitting between them. The CDR3 contains 12 residues. Germline V gene lookup returns CDR1 ENHRY and CDR2 SYGVKD.